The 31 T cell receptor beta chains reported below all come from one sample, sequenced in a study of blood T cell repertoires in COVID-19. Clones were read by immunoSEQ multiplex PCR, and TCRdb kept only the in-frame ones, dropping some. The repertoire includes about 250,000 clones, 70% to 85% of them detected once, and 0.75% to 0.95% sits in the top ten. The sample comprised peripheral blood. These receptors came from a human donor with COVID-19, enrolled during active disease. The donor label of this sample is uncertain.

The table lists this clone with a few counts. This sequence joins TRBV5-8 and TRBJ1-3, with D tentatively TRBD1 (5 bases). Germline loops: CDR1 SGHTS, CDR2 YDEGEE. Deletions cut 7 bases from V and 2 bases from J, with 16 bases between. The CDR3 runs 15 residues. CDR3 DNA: TGTGCCAGCCGCCGGGGGAAGGTACCTGGAAACACCATATATTTT. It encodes CASRRGKVPGNTIYF.

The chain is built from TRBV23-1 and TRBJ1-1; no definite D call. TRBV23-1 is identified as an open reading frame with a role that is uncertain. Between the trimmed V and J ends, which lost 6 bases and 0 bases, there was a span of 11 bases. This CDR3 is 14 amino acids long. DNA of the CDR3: TGCGCCAGCAGGACCACAGTTTTGAACACTGAAGCTTTCTTT. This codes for CASRTTVLNTEAFF.

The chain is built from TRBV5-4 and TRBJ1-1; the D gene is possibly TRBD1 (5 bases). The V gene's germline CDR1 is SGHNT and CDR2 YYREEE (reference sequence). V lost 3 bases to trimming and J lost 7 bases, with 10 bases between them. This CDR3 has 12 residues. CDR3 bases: TGTGCCAGCAGCTCCGACAGAGTTGAAGCTTTCTTT. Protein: CASSSDRVEAFF. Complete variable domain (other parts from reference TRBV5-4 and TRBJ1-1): ETGVTQSPTHLIKTRGQQVTLRCSSQSGHNTVSWYQQALGQGPQFIFQYYREEENGRGNFPPRFSGLQFPNYSSELNVNALELDDSALYLCASSSDRVEAFFGQGTRLTVV.

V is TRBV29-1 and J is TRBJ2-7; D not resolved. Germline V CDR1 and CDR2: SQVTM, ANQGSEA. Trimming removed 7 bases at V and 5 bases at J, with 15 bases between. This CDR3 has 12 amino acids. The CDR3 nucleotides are TGCAGCGCCGTCACAAGTGTCAACGAGCAGTACTTC. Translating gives CSAVTSVNEQYF.

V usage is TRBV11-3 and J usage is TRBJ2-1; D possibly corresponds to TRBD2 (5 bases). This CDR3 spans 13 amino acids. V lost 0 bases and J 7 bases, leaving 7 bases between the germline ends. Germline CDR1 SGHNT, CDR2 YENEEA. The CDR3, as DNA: TGTGCCAGCAGCTTAGAGCGCGGGAATGAGCAGTTCTTC. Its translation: CASSLERGNEQFF.

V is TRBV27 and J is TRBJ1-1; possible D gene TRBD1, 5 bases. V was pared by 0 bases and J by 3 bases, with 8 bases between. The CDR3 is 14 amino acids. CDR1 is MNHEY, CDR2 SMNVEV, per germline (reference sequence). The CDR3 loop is CASSLSGGDTEAFF. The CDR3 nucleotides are TGTGCCAGCAGTTTATCGGGGGGGGACACTGAAGCTTTCTTT.

The CDR3 reads CASSKEGQIYGYTF. The CDR3 nucleotides are TGTGCCAGCAGTAAAGAGGGACAGATATATGGCTACACCTTC. This chain connects TRBV27 to TRBJ1-2; 7 nucleotides match TRBD1. J was trimmed by 5 bases and V by 5 bases; bases with no gene match: 8. The length of the CDR3 is 14 residues. CDR1 is MNHEY, CDR2 SMNVEV, per germline (reference sequence).

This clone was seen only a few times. The CDR3, as DNA: TGTGCCAGCAGCCAATACAGGTACGAGCAGTACTTC. Its translation: CASSQYRYEQYF. The chain carries TRBV3-1 (or the pseudogene TRBV3-2) and TRBJ2-7; a weak D match, TRBD1 (5 bases). Germline V gene data show CDR1 as LGHDT and CDR2 as YNNKEL (reference sequence). Trimming took 2 bases from V and 4 from J, leaving 6 bases between them. The CDR3 is 12 amino acids.

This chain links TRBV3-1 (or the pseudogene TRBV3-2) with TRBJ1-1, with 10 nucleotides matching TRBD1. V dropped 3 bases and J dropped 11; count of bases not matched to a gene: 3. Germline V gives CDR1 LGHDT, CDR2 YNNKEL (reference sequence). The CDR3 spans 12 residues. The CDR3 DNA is TGTGCCAGCAGCCAGGACAGGGGGAAGGCTTTCTTT. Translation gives CASSQDRGKAFF.

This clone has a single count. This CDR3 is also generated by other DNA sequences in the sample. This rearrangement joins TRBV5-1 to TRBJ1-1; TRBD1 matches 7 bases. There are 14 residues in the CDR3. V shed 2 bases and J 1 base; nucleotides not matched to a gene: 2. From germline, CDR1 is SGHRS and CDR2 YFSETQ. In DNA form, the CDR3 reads TGCGCCAGCAGCTTAGCAGGGGGGAACACTGAAGCTTTCTTT. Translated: CASSLAGGNTEAFF. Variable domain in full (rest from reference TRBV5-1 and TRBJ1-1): KAGVTQTPRYLIKTRGQQVTLSCSPISGHRSVSWYQQTPGQGLQFLFEYFSETQRNKGNFPGRFSGRQFSNSRSEMNVSTLELGDSALYLCASSLAGGNTEAFFGQGTRLTVV.

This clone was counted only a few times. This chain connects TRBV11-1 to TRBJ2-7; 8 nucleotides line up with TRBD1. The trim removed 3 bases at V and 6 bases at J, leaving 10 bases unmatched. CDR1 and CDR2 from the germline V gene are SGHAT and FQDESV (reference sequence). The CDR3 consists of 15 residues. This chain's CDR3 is CASSLATGAGSEQYF. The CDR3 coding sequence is TGTGCCAGCAGCTTGGCGACAGGGGCCGGCAGCGAGCAGTACTTC.

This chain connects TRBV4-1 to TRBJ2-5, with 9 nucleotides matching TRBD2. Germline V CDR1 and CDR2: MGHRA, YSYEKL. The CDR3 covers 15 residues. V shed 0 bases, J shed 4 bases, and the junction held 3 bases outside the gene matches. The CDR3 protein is CASSQEGREGETQYF. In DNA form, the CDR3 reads TGCGCCAGCAGCCAAGAAGGGCGGGAGGGAGAGACCCAGTACTTC.

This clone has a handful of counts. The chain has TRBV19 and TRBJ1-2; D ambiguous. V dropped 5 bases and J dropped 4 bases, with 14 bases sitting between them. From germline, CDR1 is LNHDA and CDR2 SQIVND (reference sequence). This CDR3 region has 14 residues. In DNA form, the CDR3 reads TGTGCCAGTAGTTTCCTTCCTCCTACCTATGGCTACACCTTC. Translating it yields CASSFLPPTYGYTF.

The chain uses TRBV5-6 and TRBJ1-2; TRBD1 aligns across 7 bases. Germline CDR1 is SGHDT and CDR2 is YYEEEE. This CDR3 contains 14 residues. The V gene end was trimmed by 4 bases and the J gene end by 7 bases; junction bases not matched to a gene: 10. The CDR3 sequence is CASSAFDRAIGYTF. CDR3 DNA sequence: TGTGCCAGCAGCGCGTTTGACAGGGCAATTGGCTACACCTTC.

CDR3 coding DNA: TGTGCCAGCAGCTTGCCGACAGCCTCTCTGAGAGGCTACACCTTC. It codes for CASSLPTASLRGYTF. This chain uses TRBV5-5 with TRBJ1-2; maybe TRBD1 (5 bases). The V gene lost 1 base and the J gene lost 8 bases, with 18 bases spanning the gap. Per the germline V gene, CDR1 is SGHKS and CDR2 is YYEKEE (reference sequence). The CDR3 consists of 15 residues.

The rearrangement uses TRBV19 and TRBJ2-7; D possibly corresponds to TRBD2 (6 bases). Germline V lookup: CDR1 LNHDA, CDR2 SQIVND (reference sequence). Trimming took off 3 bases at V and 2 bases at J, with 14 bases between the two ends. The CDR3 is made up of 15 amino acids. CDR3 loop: CASSIIRRDTYEQYF. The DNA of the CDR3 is TGTGCCAGTAGTATTATTAGGCGGGATACCTACGAGCAGTACTTC.

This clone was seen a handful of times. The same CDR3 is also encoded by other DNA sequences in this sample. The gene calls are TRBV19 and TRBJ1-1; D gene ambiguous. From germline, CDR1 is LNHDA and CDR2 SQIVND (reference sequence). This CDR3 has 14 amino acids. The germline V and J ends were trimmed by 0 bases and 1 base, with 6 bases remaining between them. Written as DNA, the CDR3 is TGTGCCAGTAGTATAGATCTACCGAACACTGAAGCTTTCTTT. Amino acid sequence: CASSIDLPNTEAFF. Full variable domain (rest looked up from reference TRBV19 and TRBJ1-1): DGGITQSPKYLFRKEGQNVTLSCEQNLNHDAMYWYRQDPGQGLRLIYYSQIVNDFQKGDIAEGYSVSREKKESFPLTVTSAQKNPTAFYLCASSIDLPNTEAFFGQGTRLTVV.

In DNA, the CDR3 is TGTGCCAGCAGTTCAGGGGACTCTGGAAACACCATATATTTT. Its translation: CASSSGDSGNTIYF. V is TRBV6-6 and J is TRBJ1-3; perhaps TRBD1 as D (6 bases). V was shortened by 4 bases and J by 0 bases, with 7 bases between the two germline ends. Germline loops: CDR1 MNHNY, CDR2 SVGAGI (reference sequence). The CDR3 is made up of 14 amino acids.

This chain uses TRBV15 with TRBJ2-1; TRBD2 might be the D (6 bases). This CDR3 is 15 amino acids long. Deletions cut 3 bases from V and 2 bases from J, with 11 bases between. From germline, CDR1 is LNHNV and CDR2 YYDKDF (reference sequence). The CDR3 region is CATSRGGSTYNEQFF. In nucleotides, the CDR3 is TGTGCCACCAGCAGGGGGGGAAGCACCTACAATGAGCAGTTCTTC.

The CDR3 reads CASSLRQGASYNEQFF. The CDR3 coding sequence is TGCGCCAGCAGCCTTAGACAGGGGGCCTCCTACAATGAGCAGTTCTTC. The rearrangement joins TRBV5-1 to TRBJ2-1; TRBD1 matches at 10 bases. The CDR3 has 16 amino acids. The germline gives CDR1 SGHRS, CDR2 YFSETQ. The V segment lost 4 bases and the J segment 0 bases; nucleotides outside the gene matches: 4.

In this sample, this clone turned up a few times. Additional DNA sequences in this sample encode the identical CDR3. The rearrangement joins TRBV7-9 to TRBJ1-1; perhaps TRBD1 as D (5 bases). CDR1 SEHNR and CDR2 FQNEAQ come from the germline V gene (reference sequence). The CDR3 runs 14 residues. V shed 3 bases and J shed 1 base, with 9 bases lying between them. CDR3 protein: CASSLGGGNTEAFF. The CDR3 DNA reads TGTGCCAGCAGCTTGGGGGGAGGGAACACTGAAGCTTTCTTT.

The chain's CDR3 is CASNKPLRGRDETQYF. CDR3 DNA sequence: TGTGCCAGCAACAAGCCACTCAGGGGGCGAGATGAGACCCAGTACTTC. The chain joins TRBV2 to TRBJ2-5; 8 bases agree with TRBD1. Germline V CDR1 and CDR2: SNHLY, FYNNEI. This CDR3 is 16 amino acids long. V dropped 7 bases and J dropped 5; count of bases not matched to a gene: 15.

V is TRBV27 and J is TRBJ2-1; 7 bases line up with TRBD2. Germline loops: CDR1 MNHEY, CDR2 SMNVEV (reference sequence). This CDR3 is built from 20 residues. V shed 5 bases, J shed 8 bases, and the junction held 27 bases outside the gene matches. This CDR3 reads CASSTRLRPLRAGEVDEQFF. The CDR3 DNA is TGTGCCAGCAGTACAAGACTCCGCCCCCTTAGGGCGGGAGAGGTCGATGAGCAGTTCTTC.

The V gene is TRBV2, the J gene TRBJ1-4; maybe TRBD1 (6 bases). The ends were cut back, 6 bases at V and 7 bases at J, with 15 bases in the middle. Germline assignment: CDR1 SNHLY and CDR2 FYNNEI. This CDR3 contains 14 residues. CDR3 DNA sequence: TGTGCCAGCAGGACACAGGGTAATGGTGAAAAACTGTTTTTT. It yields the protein CASRTQGNGEKLFF.

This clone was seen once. In DNA form, the CDR3 reads TGTGCCAGCAGCTTACAGGGGGCGCAAACTGAAGCTTTCTTT. This gives the protein CASSLQGAQTEAFF. J is TRBJ1-1 and V is TRBV7-9; 8 nucleotides align to TRBD1. The CDR3 has 14 residues. Trimming removed 2 bases from V and 5 bases from J; junction bases left unmatched: 4. CDR1 SEHNR and CDR2 FQNEAQ come from the germline V gene (reference sequence).

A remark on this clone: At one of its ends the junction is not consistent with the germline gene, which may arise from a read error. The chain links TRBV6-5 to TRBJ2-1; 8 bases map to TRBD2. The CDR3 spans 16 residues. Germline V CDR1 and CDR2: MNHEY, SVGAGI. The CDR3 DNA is TGTGCCAGCAGGTACTCCCGGACTAGCAACTACAATGAGCAGTTCTTC. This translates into CASRYSRTSNYNEQFF.

CDR3 in amino acids: CASSSESGRSNTEAFF. The CDR3 DNA sequence: TGCGCCAGCAGCTCCGAATCCGGCAGGTCAAACACTGAAGCTTTCTTT. The rearrangement links TRBV5-1 to TRBJ1-1; D not resolved. This CDR3 is built from 16 residues. Germline V lookup: CDR1 SGHRS, CDR2 YFSETQ. V was trimmed by 3 bases and J by 2 bases, leaving 17 bases between them.

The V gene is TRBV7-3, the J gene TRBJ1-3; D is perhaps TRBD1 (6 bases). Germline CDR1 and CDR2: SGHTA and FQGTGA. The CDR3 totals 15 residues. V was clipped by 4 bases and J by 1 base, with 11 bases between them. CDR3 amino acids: CASSSTGTSGNTIYF. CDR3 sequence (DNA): TGTGCCAGCAGCTCTACAGGGACGTCTGGAAACACCATATATTTT.

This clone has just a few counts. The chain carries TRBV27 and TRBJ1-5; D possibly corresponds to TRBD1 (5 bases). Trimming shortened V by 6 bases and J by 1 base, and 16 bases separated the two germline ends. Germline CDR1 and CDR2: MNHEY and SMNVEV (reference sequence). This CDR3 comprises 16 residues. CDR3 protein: CASSSQPSGSNQPQHF. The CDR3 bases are TGTGCCAGCAGCTCTCAACCGTCAGGGAGCAATCAGCCCCAGCATTTT.

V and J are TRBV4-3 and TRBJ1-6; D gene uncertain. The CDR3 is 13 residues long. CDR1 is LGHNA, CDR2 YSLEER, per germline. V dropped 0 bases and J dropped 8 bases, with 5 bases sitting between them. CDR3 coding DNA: TGCGCCAGCAGCCAAGATCGCGATTCACCCCTCCACTTT. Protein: CASSQDRDSPLHF.

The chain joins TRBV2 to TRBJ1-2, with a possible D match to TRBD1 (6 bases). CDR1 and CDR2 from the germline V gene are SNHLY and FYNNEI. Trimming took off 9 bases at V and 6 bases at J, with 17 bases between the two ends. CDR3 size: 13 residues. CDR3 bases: TGTGCCAGGGGAGTGACAGGCGGCGATGGCTACACCTTC. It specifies CARGVTGGDGYTF.